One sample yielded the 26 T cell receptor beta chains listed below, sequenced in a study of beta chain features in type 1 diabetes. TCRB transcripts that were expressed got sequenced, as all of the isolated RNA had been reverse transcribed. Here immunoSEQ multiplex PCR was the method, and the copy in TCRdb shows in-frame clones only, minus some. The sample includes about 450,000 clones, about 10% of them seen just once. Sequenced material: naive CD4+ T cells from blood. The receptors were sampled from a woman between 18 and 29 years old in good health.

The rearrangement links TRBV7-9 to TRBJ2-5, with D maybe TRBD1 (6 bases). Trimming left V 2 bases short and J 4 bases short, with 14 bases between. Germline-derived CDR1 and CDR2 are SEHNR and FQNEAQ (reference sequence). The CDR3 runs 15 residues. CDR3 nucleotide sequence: TGTGCCAGCAGCTTAATAGGGACAATAATAGAGACCCAGTACTTC. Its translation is CASSLIGTIIETQYF.

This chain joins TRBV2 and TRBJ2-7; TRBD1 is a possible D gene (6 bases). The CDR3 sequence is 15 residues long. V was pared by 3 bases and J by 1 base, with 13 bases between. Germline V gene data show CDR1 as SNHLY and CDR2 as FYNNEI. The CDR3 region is CASSDYRVGSYEQYV. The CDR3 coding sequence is TGTGCCAGCAGTGACTACAGGGTAGGGTCCTACGAGCAGTACGTC.

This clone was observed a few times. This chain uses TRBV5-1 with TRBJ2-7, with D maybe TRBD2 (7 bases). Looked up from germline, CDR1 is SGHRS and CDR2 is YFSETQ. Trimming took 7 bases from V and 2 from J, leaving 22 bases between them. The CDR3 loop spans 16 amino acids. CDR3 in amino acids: CASGYRVSGTTYEQYF. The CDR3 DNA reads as TGCGCCAGCGGTTACAGGGTGAGCGGGACCACCTACGAGCAGTACTTC.

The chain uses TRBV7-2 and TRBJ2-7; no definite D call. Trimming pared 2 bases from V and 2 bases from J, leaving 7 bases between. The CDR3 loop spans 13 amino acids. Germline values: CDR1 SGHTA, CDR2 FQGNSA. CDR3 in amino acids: CASSLTAAYEQYV. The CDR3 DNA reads TGTGCCAGCAGCTTAACAGCAGCCTACGAGCAGTACGTC.

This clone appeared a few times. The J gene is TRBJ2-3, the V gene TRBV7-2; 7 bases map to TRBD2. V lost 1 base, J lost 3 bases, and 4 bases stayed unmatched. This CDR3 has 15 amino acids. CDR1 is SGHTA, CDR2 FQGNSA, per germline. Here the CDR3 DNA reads TGTGCCAGCAGCTTAGTGGGGGAGGGAACAGATACGCAGTATTTT. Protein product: CASSLVGEGTDTQYF.

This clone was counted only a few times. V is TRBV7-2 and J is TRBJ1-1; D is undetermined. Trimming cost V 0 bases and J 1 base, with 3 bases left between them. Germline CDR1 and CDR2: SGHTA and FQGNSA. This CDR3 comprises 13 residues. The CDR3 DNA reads TGTGCCAGCAGCTTAGCTGAGAACACTGAAGCTTTCTTT. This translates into CASSLAENTEAFF.

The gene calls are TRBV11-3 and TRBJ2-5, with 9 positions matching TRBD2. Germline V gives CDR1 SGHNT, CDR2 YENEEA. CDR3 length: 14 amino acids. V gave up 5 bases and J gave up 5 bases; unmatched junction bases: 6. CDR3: CASSRKAGGETQYF. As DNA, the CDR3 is TGTGCCAGCAGCCGAAAAGCGGGAGGCGAGACCCAGTACTTC.

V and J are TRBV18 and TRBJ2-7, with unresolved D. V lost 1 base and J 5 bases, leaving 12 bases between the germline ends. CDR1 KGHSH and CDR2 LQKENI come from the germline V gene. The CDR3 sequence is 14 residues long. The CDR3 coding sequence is TGTGCCAGCTCACCACAAGGTCTTAAGGACGAGCAGTACTTC. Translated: CASSPQGLKDEQYF.

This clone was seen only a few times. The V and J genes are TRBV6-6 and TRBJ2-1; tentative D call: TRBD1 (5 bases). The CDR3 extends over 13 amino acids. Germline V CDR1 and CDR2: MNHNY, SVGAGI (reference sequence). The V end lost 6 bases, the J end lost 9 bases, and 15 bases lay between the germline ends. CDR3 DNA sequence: TGTGCCAGCAGCCATCGACAGTCTCTTGAGCAGTTCTTC. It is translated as CASSHRQSLEQFF.

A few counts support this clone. The CDR3 reads CASSYAGRLSYNEQFF. CDR3 nucleotides: TGTGCCAGCAGCTACGCCGGGAGACTCTCCTACAATGAGCAGTTCTTC. This chain links TRBV27 with TRBJ2-1, with a possible D match to TRBD2 (6 bases). Germline CDR1 and CDR2: MNHEY and SMNVEV (reference sequence). This CDR3 has 16 residues. Trimming took 6 bases from V and 0 from J, leaving 15 bases between them.

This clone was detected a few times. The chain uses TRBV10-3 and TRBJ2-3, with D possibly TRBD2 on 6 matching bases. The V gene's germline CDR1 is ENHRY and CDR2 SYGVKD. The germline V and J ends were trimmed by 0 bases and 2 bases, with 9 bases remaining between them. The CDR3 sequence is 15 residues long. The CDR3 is CAISESGLNTDTQYF. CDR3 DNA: TGTGCCATCAGTGAGTCGGGACTTAACACAGATACGCAGTATTTT.

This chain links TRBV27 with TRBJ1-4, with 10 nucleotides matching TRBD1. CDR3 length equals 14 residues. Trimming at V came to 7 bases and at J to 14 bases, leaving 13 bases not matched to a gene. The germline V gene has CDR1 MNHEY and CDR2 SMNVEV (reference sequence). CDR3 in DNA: TGTGCCAGCAAAGGGACAGGGGACACCGGGAGCCTGTTTTTT. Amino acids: CASKGTGDTGSLFF.

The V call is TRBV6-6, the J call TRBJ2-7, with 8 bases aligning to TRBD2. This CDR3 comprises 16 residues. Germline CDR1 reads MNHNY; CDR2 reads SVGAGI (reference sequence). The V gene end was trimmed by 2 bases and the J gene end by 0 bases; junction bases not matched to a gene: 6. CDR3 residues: CASSYGSGGSSYEQYF. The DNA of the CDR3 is TGTGCCAGCAGTTACGGGAGCGGGGGCAGCTCCTACGAGCAGTACTTC.

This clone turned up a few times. The CDR3 spells CASSATYDLGTDTQYF. The CDR3 nucleotides read TGTGCCAGCAGTGCTACCTACGATCTAGGCACAGATACGCAGTATTTT. This chain links TRBV2 with TRBJ2-3, with no clear D. CDR3 size: 16 residues. CDR1 is SNHLY and CDR2 is FYNNEI in the germline V gene. Trimming removed 4 bases at V and 1 base at J, with 15 bases between.

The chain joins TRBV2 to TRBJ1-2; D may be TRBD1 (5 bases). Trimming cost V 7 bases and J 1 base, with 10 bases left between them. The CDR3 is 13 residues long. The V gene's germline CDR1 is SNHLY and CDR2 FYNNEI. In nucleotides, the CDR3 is TGTGCCAGCACTCAGACAGTTAACTATGGCTACACCTTC. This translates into CASTQTVNYGYTF.

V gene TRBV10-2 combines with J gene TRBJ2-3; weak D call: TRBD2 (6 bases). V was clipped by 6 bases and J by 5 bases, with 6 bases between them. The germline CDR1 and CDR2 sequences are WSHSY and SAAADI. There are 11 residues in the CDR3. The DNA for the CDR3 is TGCGCCAGCAGGGGGGGAGATACGCAGTATTTT. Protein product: CASRGGDTQYF.

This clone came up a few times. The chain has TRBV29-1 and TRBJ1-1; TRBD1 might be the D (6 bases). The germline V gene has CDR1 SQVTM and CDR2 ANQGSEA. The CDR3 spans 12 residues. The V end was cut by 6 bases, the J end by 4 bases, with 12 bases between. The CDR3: CSVGGQFTEAFF. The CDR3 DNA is TGCAGCGTGGGCGGACAGTTCACTGAAGCTTTCTTT.

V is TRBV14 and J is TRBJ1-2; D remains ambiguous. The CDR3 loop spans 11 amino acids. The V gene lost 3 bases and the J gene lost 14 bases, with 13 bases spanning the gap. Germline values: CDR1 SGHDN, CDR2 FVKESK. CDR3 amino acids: CASSHGERPTF. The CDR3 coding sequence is TGTGCCAGCAGCCACGGGGAGAGACCAACCTTC.

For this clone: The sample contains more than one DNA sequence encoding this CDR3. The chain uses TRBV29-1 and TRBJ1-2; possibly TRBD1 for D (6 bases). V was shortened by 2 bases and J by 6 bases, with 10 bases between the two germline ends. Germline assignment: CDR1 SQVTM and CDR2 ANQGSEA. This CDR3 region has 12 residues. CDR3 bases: TGCAGCGTTGAAAGGGGGGGAAATGGCTACACCTTC. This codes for CSVERGGNGYTF.

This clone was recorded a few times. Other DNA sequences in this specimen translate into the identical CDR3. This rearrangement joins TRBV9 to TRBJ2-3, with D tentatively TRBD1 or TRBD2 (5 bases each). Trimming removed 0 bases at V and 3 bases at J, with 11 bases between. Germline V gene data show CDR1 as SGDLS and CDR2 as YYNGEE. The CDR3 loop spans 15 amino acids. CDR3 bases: TGTGCCAGCAGCGTAGCTGAGGGGTTGACAGATACGCAGTATTTT. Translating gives CASSVAEGLTDTQYF. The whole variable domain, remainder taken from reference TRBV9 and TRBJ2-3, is DSGVTQTPKHLITATGQRVTLRCSPRSGDLSVYWYQQSLDQGLQFLIQYYNGEERAKGNILERFSAQQFPDLHSELNLSSLELGDSALYFCASSVAEGLTDTQYFGPGTRLTVL.

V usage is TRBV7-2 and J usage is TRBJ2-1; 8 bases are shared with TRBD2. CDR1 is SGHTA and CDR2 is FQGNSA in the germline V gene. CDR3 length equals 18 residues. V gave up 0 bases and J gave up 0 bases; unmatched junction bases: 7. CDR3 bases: TGTGCCAGCAGCTTAGCGTCTCAAGCGGGGGACTCCTACAATGAGCAGTTCTTC. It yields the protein CASSLASQAGDSYNEQFF.

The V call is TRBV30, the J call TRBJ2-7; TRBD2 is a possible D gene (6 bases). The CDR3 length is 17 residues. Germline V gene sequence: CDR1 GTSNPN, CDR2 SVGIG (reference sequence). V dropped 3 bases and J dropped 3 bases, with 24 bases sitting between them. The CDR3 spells CAWSPQIMGGVRYEQYF. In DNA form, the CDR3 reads TGTGCCTGGAGCCCCCAAATAATGGGCGGGGTCCGCTACGAGCAGTACTTC.

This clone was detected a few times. The CDR3 DNA reads TGTGCCAGCTCACCATACGGGGGGCCGGAGACCCAGTACTTC. Residues: CASSPYGGPETQYF. The J gene is TRBJ2-5, the V gene TRBV18; D might be TRBD2 (7 bases). Trimming shortened V by 2 bases and J by 5 bases, and 12 bases separated the two germline ends. The CDR3 loop spans 14 amino acids. Germline CDR1 and CDR2: KGHSH and LQKENI. Full variable domain (missing parts from reference TRBV18 and TRBJ2-5): NAGVMQNPRHLVRRRGQEARLRCSPMKGHSHVYWYRQLPEEGLKFMVYLQKENIIDESGMPKERFSAEFPKEGPSILRIQQVVRGDSAAYFCASSPYGGPETQYFGPGTRLLVL.

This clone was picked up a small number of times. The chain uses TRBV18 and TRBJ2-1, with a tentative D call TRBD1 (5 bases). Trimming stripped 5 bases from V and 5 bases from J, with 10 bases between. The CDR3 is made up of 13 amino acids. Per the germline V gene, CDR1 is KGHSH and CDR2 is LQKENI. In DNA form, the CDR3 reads TGTGCCAGCTCATCCGACAGAAACAATGAGCAGTTCTTC. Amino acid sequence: CASSSDRNNEQFF.

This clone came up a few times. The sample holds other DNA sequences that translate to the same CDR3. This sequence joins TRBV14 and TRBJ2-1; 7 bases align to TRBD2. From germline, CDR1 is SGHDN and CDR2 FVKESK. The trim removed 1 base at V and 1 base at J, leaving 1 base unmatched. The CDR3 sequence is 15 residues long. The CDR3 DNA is TGTGCCAGCAGCCAAGGGACTAGTTCCTACAATGAGCAGTTCTTC. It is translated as CASSQGTSSYNEQFF.

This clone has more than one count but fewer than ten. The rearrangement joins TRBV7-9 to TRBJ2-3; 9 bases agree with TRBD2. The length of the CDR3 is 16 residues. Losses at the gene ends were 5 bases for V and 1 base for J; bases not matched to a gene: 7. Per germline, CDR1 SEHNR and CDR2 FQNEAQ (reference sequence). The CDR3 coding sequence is TGTGCCAGCAGCCGACCATTAGCGGGGGGCACAGATACGCAGTATTTT. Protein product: CASSRPLAGGTDTQYF.